This T cell receptor (beta chain) was observed in a study of shared clonotypes between healthy human individuals. Trimming pared 0 bases from V and 6 bases from J, leaving 8 bases between. CDR1 is SGDLS and CDR2 is YYNGEE in the germline V gene. The CDR3 has 13 amino acids. Produced via immunoSEQ multiplex PCR; TCRdb's table is partial and in-frame only. The sample holds about 1.5 million clones, 95% to 99% seen once. The V call is TRBV9, the J call TRBJ2-3; unclear D gene. Sequencing input: naive CD4+ T cells sorted from blood. Subset indicated: CD45RA+ positively selected. The receptor's source is a young man in good health. CDR3 nucleotides: TGTGCCAGCAGCGTAGATCGTTATGATACGCAGTATTTT. Protein: CASSVDRYDTQYF.